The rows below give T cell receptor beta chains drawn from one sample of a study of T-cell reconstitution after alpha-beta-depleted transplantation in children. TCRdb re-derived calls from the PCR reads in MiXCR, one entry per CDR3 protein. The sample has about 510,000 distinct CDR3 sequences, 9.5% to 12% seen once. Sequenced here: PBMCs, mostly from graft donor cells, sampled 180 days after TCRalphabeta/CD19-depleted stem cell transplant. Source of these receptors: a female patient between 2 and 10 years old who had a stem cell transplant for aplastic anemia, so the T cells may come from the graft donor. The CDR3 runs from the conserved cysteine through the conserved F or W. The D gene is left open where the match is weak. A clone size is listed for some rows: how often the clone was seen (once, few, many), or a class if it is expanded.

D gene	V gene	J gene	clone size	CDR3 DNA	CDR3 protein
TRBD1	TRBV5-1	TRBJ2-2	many	TGCGCCAGCAGCAAGACAGGGCCGAACACCGGGGAGCTGTTTTTT	CASSKTGPNTGELFF
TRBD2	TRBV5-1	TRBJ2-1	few	TGCGCCAGCAGCTTCCTAGCGGGAGGAGCCTACAATGAGCAGTTCTTC	CASSFLAGGAYNEQFF
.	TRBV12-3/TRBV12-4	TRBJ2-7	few	TGTGCCAGCAGTTTCAGTAAGAGCTCCTACGAGCAGTACTTC	CASSFSKSSYEQYF
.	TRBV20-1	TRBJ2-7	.	TGCAGTGCCGAACCGGCCCCCGACTACGAGCAGTACTTC	CSAEPAPDYEQYF
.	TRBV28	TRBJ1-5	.	TGTGCCAGCGGCAGGGACATGAGGCAGCCCCAGCATTTT	CASGRDMRQPQHF
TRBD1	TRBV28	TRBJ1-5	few	TGTGCCAGCAGTTTATTAGGGACAGGGTTCAGCAATCAGCCCCAGCATTTT	CASSLLGTGFSNQPQHF
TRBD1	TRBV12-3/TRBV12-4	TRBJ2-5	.	TGTGCCAGCCAAGCCCAGACAGGGCCTCGGGGTACCCAGTACTTC	CASQAQTGPRGTQYF
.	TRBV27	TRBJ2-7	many	TGTGCCAGCAGTTTCCGACAGGTCCCAAACGAGCAGTACTTC	CASSFRQVPNEQYF
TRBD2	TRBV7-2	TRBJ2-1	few	TGTGCCAGCAGCGAACTAGCGGCCTCCCGTCGGGAGCAGTTCTTC	CASSELAASRREQFF
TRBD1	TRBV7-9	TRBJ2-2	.	TGTGCCAGCAGCTCCTCGTATCCTGCGGATGAACAGGGGGCCGGGGAGCTGTTTTTT	CASSSSYPADEQGAGELFF
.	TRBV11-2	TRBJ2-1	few	TGTGCCAGCAGCCCAGGCTTGCGAGGGCCTGGGGGGTTTGAGCAGTTCTTC	CASSPGLRGPGGFEQFF
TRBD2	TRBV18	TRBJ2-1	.	TGTGCCAGCTCACCACCTAGCGGGAGTAGCGATGAGCAGTTCTTC	CASSPPSGSSDEQFF
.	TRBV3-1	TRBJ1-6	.	TGTGCCAGCAGCCAACTTCGACAAGATAATTCACCCCTCCACTTT	CASSQLRQDNSPLHF
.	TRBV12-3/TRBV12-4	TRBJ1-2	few	TGTGCCAGCAGTTTTTTGTCGGGCGGCGCGCGTAACTATGGCTACACCTTC	CASSFLSGGARNYGYTF
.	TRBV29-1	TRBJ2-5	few	TGCAGCGTTGAATGGGCAGGGGGGTTAGAGACCCAGTACTTC	CSVEWAGGLETQYF
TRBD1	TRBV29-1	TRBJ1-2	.	TGCAGCGGAAGGGGGCAACATGGCCACACCTTC	CSGRGQHGHTF
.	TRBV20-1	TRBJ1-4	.	TGCAGTGCTAGAGGGAGTCGGGCGGCTAATGAAAAACTGTTTTTT	CSARGSRAANEKLFF
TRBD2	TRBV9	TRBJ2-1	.	TGTGCCAGCAGCCCATTTGGGGACGTCCCTCCTAGCGGGAGAAAACTTAACGGGCAGTTCTTC	CASSPFGDVPPSGRKLNGQFF
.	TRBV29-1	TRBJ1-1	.	TGCAGCGTTGGGGGGGTGAACACTGAAGCTTTCTTT	CSVGGVNTEAFF
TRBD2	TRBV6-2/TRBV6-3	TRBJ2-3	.	TGTGCCAGCACTTCCGGGACTAGCGGGACCAGGGATACGCAGTATTTT	CASTSGTSGTRDTQYF
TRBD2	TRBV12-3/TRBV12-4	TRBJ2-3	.	TGTGCCAGCAGTTTACGGCCTAGCGGAGGGGATTTGACGCAGTATTTT	CASSLRPSGGDLTQYF
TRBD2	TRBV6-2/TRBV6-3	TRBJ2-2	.	TGTGCCAGCAGTACAGGTGGGAGGGCCACCGGGGAGCTGTTTTTT	CASSTGGRATGELFF
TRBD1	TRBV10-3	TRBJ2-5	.	TGTGCCATCAGTGGATCCCGGGACAGGACCCAAGACACCCAGTACTTC	CAISGSRDRTQDTQYF
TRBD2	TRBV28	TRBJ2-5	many	TGTGCCAGCAGTCGGGTGGGTACTAGGACTAGCGGGGCCGGAGAGACCCAGTACTTC	CASSRVGTRTSGAGETQYF
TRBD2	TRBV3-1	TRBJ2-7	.	TGTGCCAGCAGCACCCCTAGCGGGCCCTACGAGCAGTACTTC	CASSTPSGPYEQYF
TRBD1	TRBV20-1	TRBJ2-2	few	TGCAGTGCCCTACGGAACAGGGGGCGTTTTAACACCGGGGAGCTGTTTTTT	CSALRNRGRFNTGELFF
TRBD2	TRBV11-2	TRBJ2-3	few	TGTGCCAGCAGCCGAACTGGACTAGCGGGAGGTAATACAGATACGCAGTATTTT	CASSRTGLAGGNTDTQYF
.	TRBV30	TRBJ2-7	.	TGTGCCTGGAATCCAGGGATACACGAGCAGTACTTC	CAWNPGIHEQYF
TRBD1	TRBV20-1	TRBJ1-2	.	TGCAGTGCTCCTCGGACAGGGACTAACTATGGCTACACCTTC	CSAPRTGTNYGYTF
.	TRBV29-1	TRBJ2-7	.	TGCAGCGTTGAGGGCAGGGCGTCCTACGAGCAGTACTTC	CSVEGRASYEQYF
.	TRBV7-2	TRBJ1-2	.	TGTGCCAGCAGCTTAGGTCCCCTGGAGGGCTCCTATGGCTACACCTTC	CASSLGPLEGSYGYTF
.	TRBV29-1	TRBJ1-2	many	TGCAGCGTTGAAGAGGCCAGGGATGGCTATGGCTACACCTTC	CSVEEARDGYGYTF
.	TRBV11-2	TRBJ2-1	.	TGTGCCAGCAGCTCCGTGACTGGGGCCTCCTACAATGAGCAGTTCTTC	CASSSVTGASYNEQFF
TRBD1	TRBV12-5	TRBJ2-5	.	TGTGCTAGTGGTTCGGGACAGCCGGCCCAAGAGACCCAGTACTTC	CASGSGQPAQETQYF
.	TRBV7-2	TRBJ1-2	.	TGTGCCAGCAGCTTAGGGGGCGACTCGGCAAGCTACACCTTC	CASSLGGDSASYTF
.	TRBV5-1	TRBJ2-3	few	TGCGCCAGCAGCTTGGGAGGCGACCGGGACGCCGGCTGGGATACGCAGTATTTT	CASSLGGDRDAGWDTQYF
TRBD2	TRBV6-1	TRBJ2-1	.	TGTGCCAGCAGACGACTAGCGGCCTACAATGAGCAGTTCTTC	CASRRLAAYNEQFF
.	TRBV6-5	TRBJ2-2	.	TGTGCCAGCAGTTACCTCCGGGCCACGAACACCGGGGAGCTGTTTTTT	CASSYLRATNTGELFF
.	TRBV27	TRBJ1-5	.	TGTGCCAGCAGTCCCATTCCGGTACGGAATCAGCCCCAGCATTTT	CASSPIPVRNQPQHF
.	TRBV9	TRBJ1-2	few	TGTGCCAGCAGCGCCCGACCCCGCCCCACGCTCGATAACTATGGCTACACCTTC	CASSARPRPTLDNYGYTF